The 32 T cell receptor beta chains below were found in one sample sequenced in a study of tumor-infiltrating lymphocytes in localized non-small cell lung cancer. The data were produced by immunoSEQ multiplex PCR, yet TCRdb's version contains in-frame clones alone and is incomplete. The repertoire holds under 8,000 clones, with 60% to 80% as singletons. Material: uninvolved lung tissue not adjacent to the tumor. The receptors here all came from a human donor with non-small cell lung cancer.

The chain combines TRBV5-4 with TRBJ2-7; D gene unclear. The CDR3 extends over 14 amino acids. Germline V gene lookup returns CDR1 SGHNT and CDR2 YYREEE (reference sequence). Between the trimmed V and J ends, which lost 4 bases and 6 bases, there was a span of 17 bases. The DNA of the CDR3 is TGTGCCAGCAGCCTAGAACCCTTGGGTTTCGAGCAGTACTTC. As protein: CASSLEPLGFEQYF.

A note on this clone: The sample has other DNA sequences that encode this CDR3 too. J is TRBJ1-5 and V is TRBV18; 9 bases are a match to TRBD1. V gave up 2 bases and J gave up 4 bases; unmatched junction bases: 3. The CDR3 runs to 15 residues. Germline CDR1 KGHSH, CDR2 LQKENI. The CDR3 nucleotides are TGTGCCAGCTCACCAGACAGGGGGGGTAATCAGCCCCAGCATTTT. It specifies CASSPDRGGNQPQHF.

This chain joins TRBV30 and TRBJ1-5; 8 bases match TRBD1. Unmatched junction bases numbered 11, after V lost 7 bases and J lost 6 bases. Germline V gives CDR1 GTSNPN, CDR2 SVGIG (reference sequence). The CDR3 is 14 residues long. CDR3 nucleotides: TGTGCCTTTGGACAGGGAGGGGTGCGTCAGCCCCAGCATTTT. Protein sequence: CAFGQGGVRQPQHF.

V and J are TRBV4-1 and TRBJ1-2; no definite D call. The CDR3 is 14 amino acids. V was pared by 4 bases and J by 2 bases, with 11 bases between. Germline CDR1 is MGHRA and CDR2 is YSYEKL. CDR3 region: CASSLTDGNYGYTF. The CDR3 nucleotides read TGCGCCAGCAGCCTAACGGACGGGAACTATGGCTACACCTTC.

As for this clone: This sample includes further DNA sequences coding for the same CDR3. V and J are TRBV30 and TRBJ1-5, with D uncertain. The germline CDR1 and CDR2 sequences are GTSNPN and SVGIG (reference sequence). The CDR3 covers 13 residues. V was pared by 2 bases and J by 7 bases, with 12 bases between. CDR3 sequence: CAWSPPGYQPQHF. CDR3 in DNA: TGTGCCTGGAGTCCACCGGGGTACCAGCCCCAGCATTTT.

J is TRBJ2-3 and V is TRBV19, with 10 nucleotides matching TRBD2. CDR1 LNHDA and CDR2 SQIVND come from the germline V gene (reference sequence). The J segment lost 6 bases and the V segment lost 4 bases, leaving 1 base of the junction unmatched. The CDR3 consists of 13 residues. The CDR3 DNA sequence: TGTGCCAGTAGTACGGGACTAGCGGATACGCAGTATTTT. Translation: CASSTGLADTQYF. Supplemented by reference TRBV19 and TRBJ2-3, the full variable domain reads DGGITQSPKYLFRKEGQNVTLSCEQNLNHDAMYWYRQDPGQGLRLIYYSQIVNDFQKGDIAEGYSVSREKKESFPLTVTSAQKNPTAFYLCASSTGLADTQYFGPGTRLTVL.

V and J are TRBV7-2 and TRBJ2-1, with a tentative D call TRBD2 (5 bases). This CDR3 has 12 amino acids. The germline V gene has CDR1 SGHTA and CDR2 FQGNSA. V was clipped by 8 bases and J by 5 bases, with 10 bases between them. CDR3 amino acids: CASQRRNNEQFF. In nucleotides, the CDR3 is TGTGCCAGCCAGAGGAGGAACAATGAGCAGTTCTTC.

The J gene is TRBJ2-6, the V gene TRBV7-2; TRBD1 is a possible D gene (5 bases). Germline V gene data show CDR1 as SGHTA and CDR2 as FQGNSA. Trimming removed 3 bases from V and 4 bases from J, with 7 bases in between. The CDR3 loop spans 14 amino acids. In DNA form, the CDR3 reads TGTGCCAGCAGCTTGGGGCAGGGGGCCAACGTCCTGACTTTC. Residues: CASSLGQGANVLTF.

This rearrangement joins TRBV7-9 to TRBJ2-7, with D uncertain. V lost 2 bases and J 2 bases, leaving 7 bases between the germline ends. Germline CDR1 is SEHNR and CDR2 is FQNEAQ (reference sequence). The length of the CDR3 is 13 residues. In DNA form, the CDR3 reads TGTGCCAGCAGCTTAACCTTGGCCTACGAGCAGTACTTC. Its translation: CASSLTLAYEQYF.

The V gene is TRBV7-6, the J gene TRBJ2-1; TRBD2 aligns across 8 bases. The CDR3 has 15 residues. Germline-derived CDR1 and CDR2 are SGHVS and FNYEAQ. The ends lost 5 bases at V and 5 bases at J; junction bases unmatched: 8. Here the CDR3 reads CASSPRVAGNNEQFF. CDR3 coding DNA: TGTGCCAGCAGCCCCAGGGTAGCGGGAAACAATGAGCAGTTCTTC.

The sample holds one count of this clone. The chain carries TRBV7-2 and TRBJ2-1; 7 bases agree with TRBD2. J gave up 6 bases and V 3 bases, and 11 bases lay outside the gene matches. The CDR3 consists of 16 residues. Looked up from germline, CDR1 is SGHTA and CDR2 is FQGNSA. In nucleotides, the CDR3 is TGTGCCAGCAGCTTTGGGACTAACCCTAGGGCCAATGAGCAGTTCTTC. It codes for CASSFGTNPRANEQFF. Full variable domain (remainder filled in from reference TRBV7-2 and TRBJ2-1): GAGVSQSPSNKVTEKGKDVELRCDPISGHTALYWYRQSLGQGLEFLIYFQGNSAPDKSGLPSDRFSAERTGGSVSTLTIQRTQQEDSAVYLCASSFGTNPRANEQFFGPGTRLTVL.

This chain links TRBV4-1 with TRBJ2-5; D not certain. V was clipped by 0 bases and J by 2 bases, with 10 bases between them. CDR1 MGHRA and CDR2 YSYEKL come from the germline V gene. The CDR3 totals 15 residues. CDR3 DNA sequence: TGCGCCAGCAGCCAAGATAGGGTTGGACAAGAGACCCAGTACTTC. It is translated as CASSQDRVGQETQYF.

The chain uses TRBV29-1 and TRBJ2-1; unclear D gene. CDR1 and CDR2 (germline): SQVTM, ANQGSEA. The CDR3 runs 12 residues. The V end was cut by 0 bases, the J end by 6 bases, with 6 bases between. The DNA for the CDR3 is TGCAGCGTTGAAGATCCGCCCAATGAGCAGTTCTTC. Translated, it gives CSVEDPPNEQFF.

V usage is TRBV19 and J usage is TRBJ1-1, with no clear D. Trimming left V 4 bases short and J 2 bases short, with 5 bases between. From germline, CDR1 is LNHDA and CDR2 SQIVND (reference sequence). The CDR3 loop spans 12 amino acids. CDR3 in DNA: TGTGCCAGTAGTAGACGAAACACTGAAGCTTTCTTT. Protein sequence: CASSRRNTEAFF.

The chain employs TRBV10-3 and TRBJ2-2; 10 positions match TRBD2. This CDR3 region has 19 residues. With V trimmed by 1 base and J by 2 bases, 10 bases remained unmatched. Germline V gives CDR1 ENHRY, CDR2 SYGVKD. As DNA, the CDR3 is TGTGCCATCAGTGAGTTAACTAGCGGGACCCCAAAAAACACCGGGGAGCTGTTTTTT. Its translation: CAISELTSGTPKNTGELFF.

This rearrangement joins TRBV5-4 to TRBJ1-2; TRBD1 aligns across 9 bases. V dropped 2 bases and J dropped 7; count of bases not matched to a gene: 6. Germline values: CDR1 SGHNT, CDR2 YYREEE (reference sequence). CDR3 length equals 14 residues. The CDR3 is CASSLGTGPLGYTF. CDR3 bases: TGTGCCAGCAGCTTAGGGACAGGGCCACTTGGCTACACCTTC. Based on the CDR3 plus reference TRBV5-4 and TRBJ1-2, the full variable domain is ETGVTQSPTHLIKTRGQQVTLRCSSQSGHNTVSWYQQALGQGPQFIFQYYREEENGRGNFPPRFSGLQFPNYSSELNVNALELDDSALYLCASSLGTGPLGYTFGSGTRLTVV.

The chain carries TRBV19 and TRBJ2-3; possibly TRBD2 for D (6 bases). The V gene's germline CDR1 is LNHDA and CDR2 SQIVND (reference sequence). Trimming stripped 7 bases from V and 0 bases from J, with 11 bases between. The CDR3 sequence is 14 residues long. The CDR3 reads CASKEGRSTDTQYF. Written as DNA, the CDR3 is TGTGCCAGTAAGGAGGGGCGCAGCACAGATACGCAGTATTTT.

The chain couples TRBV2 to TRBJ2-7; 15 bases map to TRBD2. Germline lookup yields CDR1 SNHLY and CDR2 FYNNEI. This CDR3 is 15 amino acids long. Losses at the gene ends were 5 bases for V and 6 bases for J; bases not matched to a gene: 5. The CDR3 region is CASSQGGLAGGEQYF. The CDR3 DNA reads TGTGCCAGCAGTCAAGGGGGACTAGCGGGAGGCGAGCAGTACTTC.

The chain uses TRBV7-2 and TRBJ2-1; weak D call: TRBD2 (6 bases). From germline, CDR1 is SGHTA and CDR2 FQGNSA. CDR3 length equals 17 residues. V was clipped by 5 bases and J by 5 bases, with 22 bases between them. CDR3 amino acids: CASSPHSYDGRDNEQFF. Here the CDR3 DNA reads TGTGCCAGCAGCCCCCATAGTTACGACGGGAGAGACAATGAGCAGTTCTTC.

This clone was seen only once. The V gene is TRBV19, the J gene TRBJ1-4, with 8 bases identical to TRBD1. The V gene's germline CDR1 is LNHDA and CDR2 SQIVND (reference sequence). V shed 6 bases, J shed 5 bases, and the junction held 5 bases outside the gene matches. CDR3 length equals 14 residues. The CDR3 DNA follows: TGTGCCAGTAGCCGTCGACAGGGGAATGAAAAACTGTTTTTT. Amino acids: CASSRRQGNEKLFF.

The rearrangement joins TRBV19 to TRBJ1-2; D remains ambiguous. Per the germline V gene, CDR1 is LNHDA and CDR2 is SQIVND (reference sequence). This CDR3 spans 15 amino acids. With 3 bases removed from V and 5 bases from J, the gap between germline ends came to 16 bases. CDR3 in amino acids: CASSMFQPLAYGYTF. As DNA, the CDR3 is TGTGCCAGTAGTATGTTTCAACCGCTAGCTTATGGCTACACCTTC. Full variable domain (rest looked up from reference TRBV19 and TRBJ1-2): DGGITQSPKYLFRKEGQNVTLSCEQNLNHDAMYWYRQDPGQGLRLIYYSQIVNDFQKGDIAEGYSVSREKKESFPLTVTSAQKNPTAFYLCASSMFQPLAYGYTFGSGTRLTVV.

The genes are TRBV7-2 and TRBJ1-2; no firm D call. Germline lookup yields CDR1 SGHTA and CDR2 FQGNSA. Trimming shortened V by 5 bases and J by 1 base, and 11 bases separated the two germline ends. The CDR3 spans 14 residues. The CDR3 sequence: CASSRTRGNYGYTF. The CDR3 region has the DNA TGTGCCAGCAGCAGGACGCGGGGTAACTATGGCTACACCTTC.

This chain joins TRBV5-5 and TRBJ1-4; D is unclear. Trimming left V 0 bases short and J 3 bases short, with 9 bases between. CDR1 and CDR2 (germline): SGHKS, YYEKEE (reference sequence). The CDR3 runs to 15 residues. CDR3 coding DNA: TGTGCCAGCAGCTTGGACGGGAGGGCTAATGAAAAACTGTTTTTT. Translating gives CASSLDGRANEKLFF.

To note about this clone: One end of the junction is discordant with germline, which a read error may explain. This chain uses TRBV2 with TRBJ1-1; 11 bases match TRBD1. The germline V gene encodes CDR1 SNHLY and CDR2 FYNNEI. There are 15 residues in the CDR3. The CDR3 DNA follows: TGTGCCAGCACCGGGGACAGGGGGATGGACACTGAATCTTTCTTT. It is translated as CASTGDRGMDTESFF.

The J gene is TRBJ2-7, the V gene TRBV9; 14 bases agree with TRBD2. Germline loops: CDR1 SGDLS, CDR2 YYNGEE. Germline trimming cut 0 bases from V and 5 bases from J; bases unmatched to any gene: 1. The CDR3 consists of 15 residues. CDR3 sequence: CASSVGGLAGDEQYF. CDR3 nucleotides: TGTGCCAGCAGCGTAGGGGGACTAGCGGGGGACGAGCAGTACTTC.

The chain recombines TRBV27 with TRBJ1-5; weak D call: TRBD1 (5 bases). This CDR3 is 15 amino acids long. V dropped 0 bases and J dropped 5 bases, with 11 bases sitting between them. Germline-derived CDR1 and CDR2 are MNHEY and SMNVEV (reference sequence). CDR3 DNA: TGTGCCAGCAGTTTATCGGCAGGGAGTGATCAGCCCCAGCATTTT. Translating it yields CASSLSAGSDQPQHF.

CDR3 bases: TGTGCCGGTCGGGGACAGGCCCTAGGGGGCTACACCTTC. It codes for CAGRGQALGGYTF. V usage is TRBV6-1 and J usage is TRBJ1-2, with TRBD1 matching over 8 bases. In germline, CDR1 is MNHNS, CDR2 SASEGT. This CDR3 is 13 amino acids long. V lost 11 bases, J lost 8 bases, and 13 bases stayed unmatched.

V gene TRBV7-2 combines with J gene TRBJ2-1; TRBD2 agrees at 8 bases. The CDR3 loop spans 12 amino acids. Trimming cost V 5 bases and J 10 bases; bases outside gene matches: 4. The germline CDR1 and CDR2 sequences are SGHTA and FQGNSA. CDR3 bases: TGTGCCAGCAGCGGACGGACTAGCGAGCAGTTCTTC. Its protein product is CASSGRTSEQFF.

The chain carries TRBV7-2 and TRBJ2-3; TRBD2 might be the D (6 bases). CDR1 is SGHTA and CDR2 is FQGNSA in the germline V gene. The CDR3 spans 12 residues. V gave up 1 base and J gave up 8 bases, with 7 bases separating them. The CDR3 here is CASSLVEGTQYF. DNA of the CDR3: TGTGCCAGCAGCTTAGTGGAGGGTACGCAGTATTTT. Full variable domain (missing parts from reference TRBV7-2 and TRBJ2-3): GAGVSQSPSNKVTEKGKDVELRCDPISGHTALYWYRQSLGQGLEFLIYFQGNSAPDKSGLPSDRFSAERTGGSVSTLTIQRTQQEDSAVYLCASSLVEGTQYFGPGTRLTVL.

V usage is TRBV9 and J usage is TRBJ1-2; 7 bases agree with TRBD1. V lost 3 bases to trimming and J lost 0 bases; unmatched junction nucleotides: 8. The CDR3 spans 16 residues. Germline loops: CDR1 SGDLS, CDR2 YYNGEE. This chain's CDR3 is CASSGPDRRTNYGYTF. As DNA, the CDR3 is TGTGCCAGCAGCGGCCCGGACAGGAGAACTAACTATGGCTACACCTTC.

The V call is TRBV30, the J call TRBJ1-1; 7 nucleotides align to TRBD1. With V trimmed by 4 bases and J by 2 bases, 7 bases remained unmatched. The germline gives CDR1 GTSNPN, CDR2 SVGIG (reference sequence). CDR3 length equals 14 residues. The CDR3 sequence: CAWNLGQVNTEAFF. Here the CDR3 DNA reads TGTGCCTGGAACCTTGGACAGGTAAACACTGAAGCTTTCTTT. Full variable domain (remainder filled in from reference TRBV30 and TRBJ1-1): SQTIHQWPATLVQPVGSPLSLECTVEGTSNPNLYWYRQAAGRGLQLLFYSVGIGQISSEVPQNLSASRPQDRQFILSSKKLLLSDSGFYLCAWNLGQVNTEAFFGQGTRLTVV.

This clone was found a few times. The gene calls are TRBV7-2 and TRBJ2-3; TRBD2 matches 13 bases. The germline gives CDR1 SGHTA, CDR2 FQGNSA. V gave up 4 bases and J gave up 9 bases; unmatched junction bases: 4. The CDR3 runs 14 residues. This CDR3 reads CASSSSTSGRTQYF. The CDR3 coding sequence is TGTGCCAGCAGCTCCTCGACTAGCGGGAGGACGCAGTATTTT.